This T cell receptor beta chain was sequenced for a study of T cells after yellow fever vaccination. Study background: Preparation of the low-cell-number fractions used SMART-Seq v4 Ultra Low Input. Findings and caveats of the study: A secondary response was less intense yet reached its peak sooner, at day 5 versus 15. The booster saw the reappearance of most primary-vaccination clones (roughly 97% CD4, less than 90% CD8).

Researchers made TCR cDNA using 5'RACE template switching, and this step added a universal primer site and UMIs. Via MiXCR, TCRdb re-called the 5' RACE reads, giving one row per CDR3 protein. The sample has hundreds of thousands of distinct CDR3 sequences, roughly 8.7% seen once. Trimming shortened V by 1 base and J by 8 bases, and 17 bases separated the two germline ends. CDR1 is SGHTA and CDR2 is FQGNSA in the germline V gene. This CDR3 contains 15 residues. With regard to this clonotype: Its antigen remains unknown.

This receptor was taken from a man aged 18 to 35 who received the YFV17D yellow fever vaccine. The sample here was PBMCs, taken on the day of the first yellow fever vaccination. V usage is TRBV7-2 and J usage is TRBJ1-2, with D possibly TRBD1 on 5 matching bases. Here the CDR3 reads CASSLGGSQVGGYTF. The CDR3 DNA is TGTGCCAGCAGCTTAGGGGGCAGCCAAGTTGGAGGCTACACCTTC.